One sample yielded the 8 T cell receptor beta chains listed below, sequenced in a study of T-cell memory formation after mild COVID-19 (dated by TCRdb to the early 2020s). The library was built by means of 5' RACE. The sequencer listed for this sample is Illumina NovaSeq 6000. The public reads were reanalyzed by TCRdb: fastp trimming at Q25, MiXCR alignment, in-frame beta chains only. Merged by CDR3 protein, the rows form single entries marked with the most common genes and DNA. Recorded for this sample are 350,000 or so distinct CDR3 sequences; about 20% of them occurred a single time. The ten largest clonotypes hold approximately 22% of the sample. Sequencing input: PBMCs or a T cell subset sorted from them (not recorded which). Receptor source: a man aged 18 to 29 who had mild COVID-19 (a few samples of this study predate the infection). The sample titles of this study are shuffled in the database, so cell type and time point are left out; the donor was told from shared clones.

This clonotype was seen a handful of times. CDR3 in DNA: TGTGCCACCAGCCCAGCCAGGGGTTACGAGCAGTACGTC. This sequence encodes CATSPARGYEQYV. The V and J genes are TRBV15 and TRBJ2-7; D is possibly TRBD1 (6 bases). The germline V gene encodes CDR1 LNHNV and CDR2 YYDKDF (reference sequence). V gave up 5 bases and J gave up 4 bases, with 12 bases separating them. The CDR3 totals 13 residues.

The chain carries TRBV4-2 and TRBJ1-2, with D possibly TRBD1 on 6 matching bases. CDR1 and CDR2 (germline): LGHNA, YNFKEQ. The V gene lost 7 bases and the J gene lost 1 base, with 13 bases spanning the gap. The CDR3 length is 14 residues. The CDR3: CASNRVGGNYGYTF. In DNA form, the CDR3 reads TGTGCCAGCAACAGGGTGGGTGGTAACTATGGCTACACCTTC.

This clonotype was detected ten times or more. The V and J genes are TRBV20-1 and TRBJ2-5, with 10 bases fitting TRBD1. After removal of 6 bases from V and 4 bases from J, the junction contained 2 bases not matched to a gene. The CDR3 is 12 amino acids. CDR1 and CDR2 from the germline V gene are DFQATT and SNEGSKA (reference sequence). The CDR3 spells CSARTGGETQYF. The CDR3, as DNA: TGCAGTGCCCGGACAGGGGGAGAGACCCAGTACTTC.

Only a few counts were recorded for this clonotype. This rearrangement joins TRBV5-1 to TRBJ2-3; TRBD1 matches 7 bases. Germline CDR1 is SGHRS and CDR2 is YFSETQ. The CDR3 length is 14 residues. The trim removed 3 bases at V and 4 bases at J, leaving 5 bases unmatched. The CDR3 nucleotides read TGCGCCAGCAGCTCGGGACAGAACGCAGATACGCAGTATTTT. Translating it yields CASSSGQNADTQYF. Combining the CDR3 with reference TRBV5-1 and TRBJ2-3 gives the whole variable domain KAGVTQTPRYLIKTRGQQVTLSCSPISGHRSVSWYQQTPGQGLQFLFEYFSETQRNKGNFPGRFSGRQFSNSRSEMNVSTLELGDSALYLCASSSGQNADTQYFGPGTRLTVL.

This clonotype has at least ten counts. This sequence joins TRBV6-1 and TRBJ2-5, with 12 bases lining up with TRBD2. Per germline, CDR1 MNHNS and CDR2 SASEGT. V trimming: 2 bases; J trimming: 2 bases; junction bases outside the gene matches: 0. The length of the CDR3 is 15 residues. CDR3 residues: CASSELAGGQETQYF. The CDR3 DNA follows: TGTGCCAGCAGTGAACTAGCGGGGGGGCAAGAGACCCAGTACTTC.

There are a few counts of this clonotype. The gene calls are TRBV7-2 and TRBJ1-2; a possible D gene is TRBD1 (6 bases). This CDR3 has 17 amino acids. Germline assignment: CDR1 SGHTA and CDR2 FQGNSA. The V end lost 6 bases, the J end lost 4 bases, and 24 bases lay between the germline ends. The CDR3 is CASSLSGNRAVLYGYTF. Written as DNA, the CDR3 is TGTGCCAGCAGTCTATCGGGAAACAGGGCAGTGCTCTATGGCTACACCTTC.

This clonotype turned up a few times. J is TRBJ1-5 and V is TRBV29-1; 10 bases match TRBD1. The CDR3 is 14 amino acids. Losses at the gene ends were 5 bases for V and 5 bases for J; bases not matched to a gene: 6. CDR1 and CDR2 from the germline V gene are SQVTM and ANQGSEA. The CDR3 DNA sequence: TGCAGCGTTACCGGGACAGGGGTCGATCAGCCCCAGCATTTT. Amino acids: CSVTGTGVDQPQHF.

The chain has TRBV7-2 and TRBJ2-3, with D perhaps matching TRBD1 (6 bases). Germline V lookup: CDR1 SGHTA, CDR2 FQGNSA. The length of the CDR3 is 15 residues. V was clipped by 3 bases and J by 4 bases, with 14 bases between them. The CDR3 sequence is CASSFSVEGADTQYF. In nucleotides, the CDR3 is TGTGCCAGCAGCTTCAGTGTCGAGGGGGCAGATACGCAGTATTTT.